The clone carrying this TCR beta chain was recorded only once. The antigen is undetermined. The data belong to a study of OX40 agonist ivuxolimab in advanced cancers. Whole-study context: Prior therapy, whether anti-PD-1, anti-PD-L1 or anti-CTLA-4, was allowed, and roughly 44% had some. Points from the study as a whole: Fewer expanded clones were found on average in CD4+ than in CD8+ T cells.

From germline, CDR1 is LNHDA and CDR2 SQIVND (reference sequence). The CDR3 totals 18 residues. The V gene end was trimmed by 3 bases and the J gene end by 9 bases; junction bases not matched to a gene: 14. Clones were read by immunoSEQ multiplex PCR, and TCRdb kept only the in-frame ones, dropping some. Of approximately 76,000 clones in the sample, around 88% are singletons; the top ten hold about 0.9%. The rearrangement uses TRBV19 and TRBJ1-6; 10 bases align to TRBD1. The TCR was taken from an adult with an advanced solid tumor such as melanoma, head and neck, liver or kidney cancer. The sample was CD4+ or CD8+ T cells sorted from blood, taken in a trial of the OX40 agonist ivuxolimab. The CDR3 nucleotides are TGTGCCAGTAGTATGGAAGGTCGGGACAGGGGATTCGGTTCACCCCTCCACTTT. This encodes CASSMEGRDRGFGSPLHF.